Listed here is a single TCR beta chain. The sample comes from a study of shared clonotypes between healthy human individuals. This CDR3 is built from 15 residues. Trimming removed 6 bases from V and 5 bases from J, with 18 bases in between. Germline assignment: CDR1 ENHRY and CDR2 SYGVKD. Data came from immunoSEQ multiplex PCR; TCRdb stores just in-frame clones and leaves some out. The sample has more than 850,000 clones, approximately 80% seen once. This clonotype originated in a man younger than 30 in good health. Some clones in this sample may be carry-over from other donors' samples. Sequences were obtained from memory CD4+ T cells from PBMCs. Subset meaning: CD45RA-negative fraction. V gene TRBV10-3 combines with J gene TRBJ2-3; D possibly corresponds to TRBD2 (6 bases). Here the CDR3 reads CAISASALEGDTQYF. The CDR3 nucleotides read TGTGCCATCAGCGCTAGCGCCTTGGAGGGAGATACGCAGTATTTT.